This entry lists 7 T cell receptor beta chains sequenced from one sample in a study of blood T cells in healthy people across ages. A sample-barcoded 5' primer and a J-beta primer mix were used in a second PCR of roughly 6 to 11 cycles. A single record per CDR3 protein comes from TCRdb applying MiXCR to the 5' RACE reads. Among 1.2 million to 1.5 million distinct CDR3 sequences listed, 59% were seen once. Sample: blood. The receptor set was obtained from a man younger than 35 in good health.

The chain is built from TRBV4-2 and TRBJ1-1, with D tentatively TRBD1 (6 bases). This CDR3 is 16 amino acids long. Germline assignment: CDR1 LGHNA and CDR2 YNFKEQ. V was shortened by 4 bases and J by 6 bases, with 21 bases between the two germline ends. The CDR3 spells CASSPPGGGVVSEAFF. CDR3 DNA: TGTGCCAGCAGCCCGCCGGGAGGGGGGGTTGTTTCTGAAGCTTTCTTT.

This chain links TRBV7-2 with TRBJ2-3; D may be TRBD1 (6 bases). Trimming took 5 bases from V and 1 from J, leaving 13 bases between them. CDR1 and CDR2 (germline): SGHTA, FQGNSA. This CDR3 is built from 15 residues. Here the CDR3 DNA reads TGTGCCAGCAGCAAGAAGGGGGTCCGCACAGATACGCAGTATTTT. The encoded protein is CASSKKGVRTDTQYF.

The rearrangement links TRBV28 to TRBJ2-5; D may match TRBD1 or TRBD2 (5 bases each). The germline gives CDR1 MDHEN, CDR2 SYDVKM. CDR3 length: 18 residues. V lost 6 bases and J lost 1, with 24 bases in between. CDR3 loop: CASSPLQLGVLAQETQYF. The CDR3 coding sequence is TGTGCCAGCAGCCCACTCCAACTAGGGGTACTGGCCCAAGAGACCCAGTACTTC.

V and J are TRBV2 and TRBJ2-3, with no clear D. The V and J ends lost 0 bases and 4 bases respectively, with 17 bases between them. This CDR3 is 17 amino acids long. Germline V CDR1 and CDR2: SNHLY, FYNNEI. The CDR3 region is CASSEAREVFYSDTQYF. In nucleotides, the CDR3 is TGTGCCAGCAGTGAAGCGCGTGAGGTTTTCTATTCAGATACGCAGTATTTT.

The chain recombines TRBV3-1 with TRBJ1-2; D unresolved. V shed 2 bases and J shed 5 bases, with 12 bases lying between them. There are 14 residues in the CDR3. Germline V CDR1 and CDR2: LGHDT, YNNKEL (reference sequence). CDR3 in amino acids: CASSQQGPGYGYTF. CDR3 bases: TGTGCCAGCAGCCAACAAGGACCAGGATATGGCTACACCTTC.

The CDR3 sequence is CASSLAGAGPTDTQYF. The CDR3 nucleotides are TGTGCCAGCAGCTTAGCAGGGGCAGGGCCCACGGATACGCAGTATTTT. The V and J genes are TRBV7-2 and TRBJ2-3; D might be TRBD1 (5 bases). Trimming took 0 bases from V and 6 from J, leaving 16 bases between them. There are 16 residues in the CDR3. CDR1 and CDR2 from the germline V gene are SGHTA and FQGNSA.

V is TRBV2 and J is TRBJ2-4, with D hard to call. With the DNA end fitting TRBJ2-7 better, the J assignment may be wrong. This CDR3 is built from 15 residues. Germline V gene sequence: CDR1 SNHLY, CDR2 FYNNEI. CDR3 nucleotide sequence: TGTGCCAGCAGGGCCACAGTCGGCTTCCCTCTCGAGCAGTACTTC. It specifies CASRATVGFPLEQYF.